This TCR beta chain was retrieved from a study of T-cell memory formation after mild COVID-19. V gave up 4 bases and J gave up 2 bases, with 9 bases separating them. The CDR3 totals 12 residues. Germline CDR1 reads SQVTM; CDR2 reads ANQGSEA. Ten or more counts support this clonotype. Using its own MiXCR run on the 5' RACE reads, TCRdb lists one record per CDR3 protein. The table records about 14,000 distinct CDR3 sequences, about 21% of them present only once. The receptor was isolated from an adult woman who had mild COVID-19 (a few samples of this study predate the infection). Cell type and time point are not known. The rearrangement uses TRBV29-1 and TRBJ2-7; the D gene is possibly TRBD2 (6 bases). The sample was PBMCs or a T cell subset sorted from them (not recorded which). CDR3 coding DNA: TGCAGCGTTGTGGCTAGCGCCTACGAGCAGTACTTC. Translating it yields CSVVASAYEQYF.